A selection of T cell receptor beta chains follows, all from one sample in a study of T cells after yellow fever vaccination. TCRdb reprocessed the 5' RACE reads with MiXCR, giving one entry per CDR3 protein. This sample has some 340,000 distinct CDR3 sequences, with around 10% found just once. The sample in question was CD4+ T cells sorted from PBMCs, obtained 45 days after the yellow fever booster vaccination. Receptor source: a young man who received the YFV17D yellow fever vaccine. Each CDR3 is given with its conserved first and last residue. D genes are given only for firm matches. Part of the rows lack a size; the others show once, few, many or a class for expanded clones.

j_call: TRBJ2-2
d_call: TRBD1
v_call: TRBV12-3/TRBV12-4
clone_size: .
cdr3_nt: TGTGCCAGCAGCCTACAGGGGGATTACACCGGGGAGCTGTTTTTT
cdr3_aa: CASSLQGDYTGELFF

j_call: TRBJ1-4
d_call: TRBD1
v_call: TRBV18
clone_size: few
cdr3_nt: TGTGCCAGCTCACCACCCAACAGGGGGAAGGAAAAACTGTTTTTT
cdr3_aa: CASSPPNRGKEKLFF

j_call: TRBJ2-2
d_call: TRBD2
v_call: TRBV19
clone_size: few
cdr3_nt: TGTGCCAGTAGTCACGTGGGGGGGAATCGTCCCGGGGAGCTGTTTTTT
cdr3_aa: CASSHVGGNRPGELFF

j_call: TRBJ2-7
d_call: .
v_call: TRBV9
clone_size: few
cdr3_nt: TGTGCCAGCAGCGTAGACCTAGCCTCCTACGAGCAGTACTTC
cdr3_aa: CASSVDLASYEQYF

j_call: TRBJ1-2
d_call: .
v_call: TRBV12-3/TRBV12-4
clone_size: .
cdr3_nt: TGTGCCAGCCGAGGGACGGAGACTTATGGCTACACCTTC
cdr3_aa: CASRGTETYGYTF

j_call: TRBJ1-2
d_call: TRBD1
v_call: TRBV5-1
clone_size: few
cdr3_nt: TGCGCCAGCAGCTCCAACAGGGGATCAGGCTATGGCTACACCTTC
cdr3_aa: CASSSNRGSGYGYTF

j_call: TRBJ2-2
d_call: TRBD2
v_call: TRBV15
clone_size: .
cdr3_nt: TGTGCCACCAGCAGCCCGGGACTAGCAGGCACCGGGGAGCTGTTTTTT
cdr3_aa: CATSSPGLAGTGELFF

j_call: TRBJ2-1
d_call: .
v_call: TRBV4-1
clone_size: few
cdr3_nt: TGCGCCAGCAGCCATGACGGCGCCGGGGATGAGCAGTTCTTC
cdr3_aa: CASSHDGAGDEQFF

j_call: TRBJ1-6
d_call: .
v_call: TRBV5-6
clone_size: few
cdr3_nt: TGTGCCAGCAGCCAACCGACAGGCTCCTATAATTCACCCCTCCACTTT
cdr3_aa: CASSQPTGSYNSPLHF

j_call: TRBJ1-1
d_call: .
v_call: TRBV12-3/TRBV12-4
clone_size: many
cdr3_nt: TGTGCCAGCAGTGGGACGGGGAGGACTGAAGCTTTCTTT
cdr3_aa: CASSGTGRTEAFF

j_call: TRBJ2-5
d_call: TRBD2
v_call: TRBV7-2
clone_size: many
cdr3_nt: TGTGCCAGCAGCTCCCTTAGCGGGGGGGCGGAGACCCAGTACTTC
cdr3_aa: CASSSLSGGAETQYF

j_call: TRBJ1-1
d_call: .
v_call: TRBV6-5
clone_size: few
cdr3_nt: TGTGCCAGCAGCCTTACGAGAGGACTCACGGGGGAGAACACTGAAGCTTTCTTT
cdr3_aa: CASSLTRGLTGENTEAFF

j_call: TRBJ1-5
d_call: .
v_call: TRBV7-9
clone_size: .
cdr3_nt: TGTGCCAGCAGCTCGCCCCTCTCGGGGCAGCCCCAGCATTTT
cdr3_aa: CASSSPLSGQPQHF

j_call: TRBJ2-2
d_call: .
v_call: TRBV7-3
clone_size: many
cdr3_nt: TGTGCCAGCAGCCTCGGCCCGACCGGGGAGCTGTTTTTT
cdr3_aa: CASSLGPTGELFF

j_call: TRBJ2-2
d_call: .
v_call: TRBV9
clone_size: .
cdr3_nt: TGTGCCAGCAGCGTAGAGGGCAGGACCGGGGAGCTGTTTTTT
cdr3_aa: CASSVEGRTGELFF

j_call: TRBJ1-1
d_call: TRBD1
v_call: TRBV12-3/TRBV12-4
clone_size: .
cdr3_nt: TGTGCCAGCAGTTGGGACAGCCCGAACACTGAAGCTTTCTTT
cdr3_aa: CASSWDSPNTEAFF

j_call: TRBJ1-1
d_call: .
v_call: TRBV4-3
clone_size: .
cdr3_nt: TGCGCCAGCAGCCAAGATCTGGGGGGACATCAACAAGGGGCTGAAGCTTTCTTT
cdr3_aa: CASSQDLGGHQQGAEAFF

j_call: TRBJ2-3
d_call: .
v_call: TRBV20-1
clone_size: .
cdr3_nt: TGCAGTGCTAGGTCCGCAGGGGGGGATACGCAGTATTTT
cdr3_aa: CSARSAGGDTQYF

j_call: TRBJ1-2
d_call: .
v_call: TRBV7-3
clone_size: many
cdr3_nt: TGTGCCAGCAGCTCCGCTCCGGGGGGCTATGGCTACACCTTC
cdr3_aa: CASSSAPGGYGYTF

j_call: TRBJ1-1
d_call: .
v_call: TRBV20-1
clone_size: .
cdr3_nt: TGCATTGCTCCAGGGTTTAATATCGCTGAAGCTTTCTTT
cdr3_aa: CIAPGFNIAEAFF

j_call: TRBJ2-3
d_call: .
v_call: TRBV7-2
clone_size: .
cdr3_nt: TGTGCCAGCAGCTCGCACCACAGGGATCTTTGGGCAGATACGCAGTATTTT
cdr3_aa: CASSSHHRDLWADTQYF